The following is a TCR beta chain sequence with its context. This clonotype was recorded a few times. Its specific antigen is unknown. The record has no base qualities; no much larger clone is one base away. This sample is part of a study of blood T cells in healthy people across ages (dated by TCRdb to the mid-2010s). About the investigation overall: In model experiments, roughly one uniquely barcoded TCR beta cDNA molecule per two T cells was captured by template switching. To track age-related changes in TCR beta repertoire diversity, the study relied on deep sequencing normalized with unique cDNA molecular identifiers. The donors were split into four age groups: young (average around 15 years), middle-aged (39), aged (approximately 60) and long-lived (82). To avoid experimental bias, donors of different ages were spread randomly across the sequencing lanes. The study analyzed two additional independent replicas of 1 million unique cDNA reads from the same blood draw for two donors, one aged 18 to 30 and one aged 80 or older. The paper's findings and limits, for the study overall: Donor CMV infection status was unknown, potentially confounding age-related changes in expanded clonotypes. Compared with the aged group, the long-lived group had more naive CD4+ T cells, fewer expanded clones and increased TCR diversity, a pattern suggesting age selection. There was a strong correlation between observed TCR beta diversity and the percentage of naive T cells measured by flow cytometry. Estimates of total diversity from one million sequenced T cells were regarded as lower bounds and underestimates. Observed TCR beta diversity per million T cells fell roughly linearly with age, and a significant reduction was already apparent by age around 39. Because profiling used bulk unsorted PBMCs, naive and antigen-experienced compartments could not be compared conclusively.

The 39 donors, aged about 6 to 95 years, were systemically healthy Caucasian individuals from Russia. Each donor gave 8 to 10 milliliters of peripheral blood, drawn into EDTA-treated Vacutainer tubes. Ficoll-Paque density-gradient centrifugation was used to isolate PBMCs, with at least 6.5 million per sample. Trizol reagent was used to extract total RNA from the PBMCs, yielding at least 5.5 micrograms per sample. For every donor, flow cytometry on a PBMC aliquot measured the percentage of naive CD45RAhigh/CD27high T cells. The junction carries 9 bases between V and J, which are trimmed by 6 bases and 0 bases respectively. From cysteine to phenylalanine, the CDR3 is 14 amino acids long. CDR3 DNA only is kept here, 42 bases in frame from base 1. According to the germline V gene, CDR1 reads SGHRS and CDR2 reads YFSETQ. The library was made by 5' RACE. Sequencing was carried out with an Illumina HiSeq 2500. A second PCR of about 7 to 12 cycles was run with a J-beta primer mix and a sample-barcoded 5' primer. A unique molecular identifier was introduced onto each TCR beta cDNA molecule by a template-switch 5' adaptor carrying 12 random nucleotides. Each sample yielded at least 3 million CDR3-containing paired-end reads. All of the RNA was converted into first-strand cDNA using the Mint cDNA synthesis kit, with a TRBC-specific oligonucleotide serving as the primer. All cDNA was treated with uracil-DNA glycosylase and then went through a first 18-cycle PCR with the universal primers M1SS and BC2_uni_R. The paper's processing steps were these. For normalization, 1 million high-quality reads, each with a distinct molecular identifier, were randomly selected from each sample. Instead of being binned into consensus sequences, reads that shared molecular identifiers were thrown out. MiTCR, with a Q25 quality threshold and the strictest error-elimination algorithm, was used for CDR3 identification, clonotype clustering and error correction. A nonparametric unseen species model using Euler transformation provided a lower-bound estimate of total TCR beta diversity. The public reads were run again by TCRdb, first through fastp at Q25 and then through MiXCR, and only productive beta chains were kept. Rows matching on CDR3 protein sequence are summarized as one entry with the most common DNA and genes. The authors' filters were not applied to this entry. The sample table lists over 600,000 distinct CDR3 sequences, around 38% of them with a count of one. Together, the top ten hold 25% to 35% of the sample.

Sequenced material: blood. The chain uses TRBV5-1 and TRBJ2-2, with no confident D gene call. The sequence was collected from an elderly man in good health. For the CDR3, the sequence is CASTLSPNTGELFF. The base sequence is TGCGCCAGCACCCTATCTCCGAACACCGGGGAGCTGTTTTTT.